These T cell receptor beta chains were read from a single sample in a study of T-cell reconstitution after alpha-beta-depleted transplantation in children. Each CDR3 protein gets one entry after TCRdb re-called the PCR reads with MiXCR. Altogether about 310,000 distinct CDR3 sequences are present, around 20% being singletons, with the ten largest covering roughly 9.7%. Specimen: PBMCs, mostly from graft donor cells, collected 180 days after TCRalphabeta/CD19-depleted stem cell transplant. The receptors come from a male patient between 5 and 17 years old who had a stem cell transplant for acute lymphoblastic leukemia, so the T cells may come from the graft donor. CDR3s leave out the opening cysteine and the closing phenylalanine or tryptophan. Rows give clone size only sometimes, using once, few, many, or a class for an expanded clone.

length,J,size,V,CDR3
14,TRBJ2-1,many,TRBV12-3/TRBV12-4,ASSLRLAGGQNEQF
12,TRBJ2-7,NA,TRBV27,ASSPGTTRWSKY
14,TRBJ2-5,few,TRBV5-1,ASSRSHRAGSETQY
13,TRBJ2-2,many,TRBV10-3,AIRAGTGGAGELF
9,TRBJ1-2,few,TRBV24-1,ATGAAIGYT
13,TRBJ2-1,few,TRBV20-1,SARDMREGGNEQF
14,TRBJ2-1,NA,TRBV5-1,ASSLGALSAYNEQF
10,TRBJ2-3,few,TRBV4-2,ASSRPLGTQY
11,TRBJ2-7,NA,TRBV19,ASRDGAGDEQY
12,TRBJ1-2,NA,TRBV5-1,ASSFTRGNYGYT
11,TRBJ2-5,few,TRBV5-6,ASSLVELETQY
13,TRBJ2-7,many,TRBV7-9,ASSFATGSSYEQY
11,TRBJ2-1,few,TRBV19,ATDWPGRPEQF
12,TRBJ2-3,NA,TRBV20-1,SARDRGRGDTQY
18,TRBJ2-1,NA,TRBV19,ASSARTGWRERSFYNEQF
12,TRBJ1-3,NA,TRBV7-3,ASSRGFPGNTIY
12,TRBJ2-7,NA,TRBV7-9,ASSLGQNPYDQY
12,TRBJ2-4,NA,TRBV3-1,ASSHTGAKNIQY
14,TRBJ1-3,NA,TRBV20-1,SARDAGTGDGNTIY
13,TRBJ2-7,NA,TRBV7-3,ASSLIGGPVYEQY
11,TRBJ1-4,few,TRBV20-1,SGTSGFNEKLF
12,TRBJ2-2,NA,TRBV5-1,ASSLESLGGQLF
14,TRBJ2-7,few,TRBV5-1,ASRQFRDPLGNEQY
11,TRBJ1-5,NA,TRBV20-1,SALDRAGQPQH
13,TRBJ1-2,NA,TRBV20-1,SARDGALANYGYT
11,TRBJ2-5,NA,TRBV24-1,ATSAGQLETQY
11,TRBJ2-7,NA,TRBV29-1,SVKSVFGYEQY
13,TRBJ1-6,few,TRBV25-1,ASRQEHSYNSPLH
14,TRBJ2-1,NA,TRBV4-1,ASSQDGRGKGNEQF
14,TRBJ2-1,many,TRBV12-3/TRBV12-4,ASSSNPGTGANEQF
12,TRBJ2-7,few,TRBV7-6,ASSFGLAGHEQY
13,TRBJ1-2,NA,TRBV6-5,ASSYTAGTDYGYT
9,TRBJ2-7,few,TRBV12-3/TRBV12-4,ASSKTYEQY
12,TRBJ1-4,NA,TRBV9,ASSVGFTNEKLF
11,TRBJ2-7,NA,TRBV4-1,ASSQVGAGAQY
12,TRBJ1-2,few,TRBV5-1,ASSYGQGYYGYT
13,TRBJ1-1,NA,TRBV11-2,ASSGRGQGNTEAF
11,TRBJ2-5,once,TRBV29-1,SVETRGKETQY
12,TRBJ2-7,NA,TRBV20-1,SARDSGSLYEQY
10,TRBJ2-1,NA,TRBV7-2,ASSIQLGEQF
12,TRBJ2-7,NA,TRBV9,ASSGPPPSDEQY
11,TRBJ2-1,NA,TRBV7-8,ASSLELFGEQF
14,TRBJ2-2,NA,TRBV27,ASSPLDRVLSGELF
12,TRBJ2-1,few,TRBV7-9,ASSATRTGKEQF
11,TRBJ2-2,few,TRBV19,ASSREGAGELF
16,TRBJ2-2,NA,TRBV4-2,TSSHHTSAPPNTGELF
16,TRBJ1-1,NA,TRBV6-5,ASSYSRDRGPADPEAF
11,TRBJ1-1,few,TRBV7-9,ASSRFENTEAF
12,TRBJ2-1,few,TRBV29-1,SVGRGVGPNEQF
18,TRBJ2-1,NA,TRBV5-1,ASSFAPLGGFSAGGNEQF
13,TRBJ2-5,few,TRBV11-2,ASSLGGLLQETQY
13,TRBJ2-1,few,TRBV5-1,ASSLTGLIYNEQF
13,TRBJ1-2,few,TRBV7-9,ASSLVDSINYGYT
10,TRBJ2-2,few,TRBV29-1,SSGQSTGELF
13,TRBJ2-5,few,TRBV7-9,ASSLWAGIQETQY
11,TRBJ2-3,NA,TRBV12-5,ASGSPREDTQY
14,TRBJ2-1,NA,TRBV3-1,ASSQDVGAPYNEQF